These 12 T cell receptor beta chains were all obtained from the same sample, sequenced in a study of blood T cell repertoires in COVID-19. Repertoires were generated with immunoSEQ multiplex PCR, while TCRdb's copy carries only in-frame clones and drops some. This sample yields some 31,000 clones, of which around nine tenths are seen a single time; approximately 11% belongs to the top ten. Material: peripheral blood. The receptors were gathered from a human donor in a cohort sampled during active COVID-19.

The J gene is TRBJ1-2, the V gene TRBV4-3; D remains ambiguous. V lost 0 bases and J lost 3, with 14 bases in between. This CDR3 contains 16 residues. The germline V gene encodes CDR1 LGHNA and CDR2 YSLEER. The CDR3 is CASSQDLRGWDYGYTF. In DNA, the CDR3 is TGCGCCAGCAGCCAAGATTTGAGAGGGTGGGACTATGGCTACACCTTC.

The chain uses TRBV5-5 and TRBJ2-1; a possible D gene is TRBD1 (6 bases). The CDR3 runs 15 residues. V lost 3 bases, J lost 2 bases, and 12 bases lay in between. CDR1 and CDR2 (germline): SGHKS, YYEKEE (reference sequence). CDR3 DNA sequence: TGTGCCAGCAGCTCCACCGGGACACCCTACAATGAGCAGTTCTTC. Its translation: CASSSTGTPYNEQFF.

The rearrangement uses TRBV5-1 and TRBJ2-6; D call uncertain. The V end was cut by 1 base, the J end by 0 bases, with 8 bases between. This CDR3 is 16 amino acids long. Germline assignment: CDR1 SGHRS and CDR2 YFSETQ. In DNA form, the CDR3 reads TGCGCCAGCAGCTTGACAATTACCTCTGGGGCCAACGTCCTGACTTTC. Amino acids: CASSLTITSGANVLTF.

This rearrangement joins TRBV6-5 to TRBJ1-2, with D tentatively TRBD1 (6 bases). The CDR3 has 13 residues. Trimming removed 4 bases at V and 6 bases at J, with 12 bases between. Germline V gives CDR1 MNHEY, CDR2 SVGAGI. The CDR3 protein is CASSWSGVDGYTF. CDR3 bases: TGTGCCAGCAGTTGGTCAGGGGTCGATGGCTACACCTTC.

CDR3 region: CASSLGQGREQYF. The DNA of the CDR3 is TGTGCCAGCAGTTTAGGGCAGGGTAGGGAGCAGTACTTC. J is TRBJ2-7 and V is TRBV27; the D gene is possibly TRBD1 (5 bases). V gave up 2 bases and J gave up 7 bases, with 12 bases separating them. The CDR3 is 13 amino acids. Germline CDR1 is MNHEY and CDR2 is SMNVEV (reference sequence).

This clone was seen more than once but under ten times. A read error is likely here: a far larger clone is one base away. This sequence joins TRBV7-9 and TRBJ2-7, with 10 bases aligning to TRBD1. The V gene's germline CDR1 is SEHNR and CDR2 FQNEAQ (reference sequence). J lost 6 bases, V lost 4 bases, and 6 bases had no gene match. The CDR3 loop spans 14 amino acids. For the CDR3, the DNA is TGTGCCAGCAGCTCGACCGGGACAGGGGTCGAGCAGTACTTC. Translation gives CASSSTGTGVEQYF. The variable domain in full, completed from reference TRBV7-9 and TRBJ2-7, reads DTGVSQNPRHKITKRGQNVTFRCDPISEHNRLYWYRQTLGQGPEFLTYFQNEAQLEKSRLLSDRFSAERPKGSFSTLEIQRTEQGDSAMYLCASSSTGTGVEQYFGPGTRLTVT.

The CDR3 nucleotides read TGTGCCAGCAGCCAACCCGGGACAGGGGTATCACCCCTCCACTTT. Its translation: CASSQPGTGVSPLHF. V and J are TRBV2 and TRBJ1-6; 10 bases match TRBD1. CDR3 length: 15 residues. Trimming at V came to 6 bases and at J to 10 bases, leaving 9 bases not matched to a gene. Germline CDR1 is SNHLY and CDR2 is FYNNEI.

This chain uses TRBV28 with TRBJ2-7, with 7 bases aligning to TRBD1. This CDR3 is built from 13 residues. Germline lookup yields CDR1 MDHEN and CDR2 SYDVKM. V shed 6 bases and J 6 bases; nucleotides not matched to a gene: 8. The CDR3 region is CASSQTGTLEQYF. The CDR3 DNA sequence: TGTGCCAGCAGCCAGACAGGGACCCTCGAGCAGTACTTC.

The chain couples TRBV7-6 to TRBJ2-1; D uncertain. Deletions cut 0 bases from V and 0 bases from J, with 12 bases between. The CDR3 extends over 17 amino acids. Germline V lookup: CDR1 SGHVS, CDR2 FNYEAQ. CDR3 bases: TGTGCCAGCAGCTTAGCCCATGCGGAGACCTCCTACAATGAGCAGTTCTTC. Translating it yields CASSLAHAETSYNEQFF.

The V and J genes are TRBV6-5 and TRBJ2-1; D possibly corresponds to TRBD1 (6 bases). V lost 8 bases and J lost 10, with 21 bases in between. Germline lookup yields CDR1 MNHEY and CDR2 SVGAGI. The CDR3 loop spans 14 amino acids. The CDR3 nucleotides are TGTGCCAGCTGGCCTCCCGGGACATCAAAAGAGCAGTTCTTC. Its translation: CASWPPGTSKEQFF.

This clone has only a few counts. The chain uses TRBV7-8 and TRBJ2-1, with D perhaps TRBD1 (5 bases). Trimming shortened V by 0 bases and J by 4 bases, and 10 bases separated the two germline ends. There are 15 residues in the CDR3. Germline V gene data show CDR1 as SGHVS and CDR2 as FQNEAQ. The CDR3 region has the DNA TGTGCCAGCAGCTTAGCGCGACAGCTTTACAATGAGCAGTTCTTC. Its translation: CASSLARQLYNEQFF.

CDR3 amino acids: CASSSKGLAGGYEQYF. In DNA form, the CDR3 reads TGTGCCAGCAGCTCCAAGGGACTAGCGGGAGGATACGAGCAGTACTTC. The genes are TRBV11-3 and TRBJ2-7, with TRBD2 identical over 15 bases. The germline V gene encodes CDR1 SGHNT and CDR2 YENEEA. The CDR3 consists of 16 residues. J lost 4 bases, V lost 4 bases, and 5 bases had no gene match.